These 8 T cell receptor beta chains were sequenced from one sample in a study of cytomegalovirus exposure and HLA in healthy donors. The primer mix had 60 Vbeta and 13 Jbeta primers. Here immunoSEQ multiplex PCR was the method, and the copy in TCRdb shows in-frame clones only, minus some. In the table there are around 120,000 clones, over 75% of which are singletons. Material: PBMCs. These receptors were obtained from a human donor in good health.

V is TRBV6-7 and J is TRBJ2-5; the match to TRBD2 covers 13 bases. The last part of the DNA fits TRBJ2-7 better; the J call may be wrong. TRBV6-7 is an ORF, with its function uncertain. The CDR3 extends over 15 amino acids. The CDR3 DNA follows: TGTGCCAGCAGTTACGGGACTAGCGGGGTACACGAGCAGTACTTC. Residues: CASSYGTSGVHEQYF.

The CDR3 sequence: CAISRGGSGQETQYF. CDR3 bases: TGTGCCATCAGTCGGGGCGGGAGCGGCCAAGAGACCCAGTACTTC. V gene TRBV10-3 combines with J gene TRBJ2-5; 7 nucleotides match TRBD2. This CDR3 region has 15 residues. The junction had 7 bases not matched to a gene; V was cut back by 5 bases and J by 1 base. Germline lookup yields CDR1 ENHRY and CDR2 SYGVKD.

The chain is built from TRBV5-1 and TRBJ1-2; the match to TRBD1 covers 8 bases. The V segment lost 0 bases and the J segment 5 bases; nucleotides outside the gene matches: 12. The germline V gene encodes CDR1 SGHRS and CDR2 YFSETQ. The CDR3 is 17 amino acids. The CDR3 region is CASSLVATGAKSYGYTF. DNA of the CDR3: TGCGCCAGCAGCTTGGTGGCGACAGGGGCTAAATCGTATGGCTACACCTTC.

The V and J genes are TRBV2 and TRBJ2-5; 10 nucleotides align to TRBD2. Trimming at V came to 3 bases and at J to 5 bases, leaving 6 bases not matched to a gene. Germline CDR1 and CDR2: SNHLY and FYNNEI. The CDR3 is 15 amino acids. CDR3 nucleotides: TGTGCCAGCAGTGAGGCTAGCGGGAGTTCTGAGACCCAGTACTTC. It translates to CASSEASGSSETQYF.

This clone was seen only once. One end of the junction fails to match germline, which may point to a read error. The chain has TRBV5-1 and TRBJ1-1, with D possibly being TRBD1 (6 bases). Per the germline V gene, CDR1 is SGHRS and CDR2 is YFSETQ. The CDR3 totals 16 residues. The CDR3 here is CASTSQGPPLNTEALF. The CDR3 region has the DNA TGCGCCAGCACCTCTCAGGGGCCGCCTTTGAACACTGAAGCTCTCTTT.

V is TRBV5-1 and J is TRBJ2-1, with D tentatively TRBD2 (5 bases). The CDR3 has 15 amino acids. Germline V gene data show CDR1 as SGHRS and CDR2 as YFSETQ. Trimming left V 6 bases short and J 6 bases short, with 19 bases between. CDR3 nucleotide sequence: TGCGCCAGCAACCCTCGGAGTACGGGGATCAATGAGCAGTTCTTC. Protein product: CASNPRSTGINEQFF.

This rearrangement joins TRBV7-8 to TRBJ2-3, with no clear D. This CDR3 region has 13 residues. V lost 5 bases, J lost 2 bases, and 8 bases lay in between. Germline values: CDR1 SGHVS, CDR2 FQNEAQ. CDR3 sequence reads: CASSLLYTDTQYF. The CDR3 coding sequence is TGTGCCAGCAGCCTCCTATACACAGATACGCAGTATTTT.

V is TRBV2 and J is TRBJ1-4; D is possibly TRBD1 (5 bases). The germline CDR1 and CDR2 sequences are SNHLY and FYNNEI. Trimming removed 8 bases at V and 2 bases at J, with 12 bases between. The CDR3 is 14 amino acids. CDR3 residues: CASASGETNEKLFF. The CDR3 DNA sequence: TGTGCCAGCGCGTCGGGGGAGACTAATGAAAAACTGTTTTTT.